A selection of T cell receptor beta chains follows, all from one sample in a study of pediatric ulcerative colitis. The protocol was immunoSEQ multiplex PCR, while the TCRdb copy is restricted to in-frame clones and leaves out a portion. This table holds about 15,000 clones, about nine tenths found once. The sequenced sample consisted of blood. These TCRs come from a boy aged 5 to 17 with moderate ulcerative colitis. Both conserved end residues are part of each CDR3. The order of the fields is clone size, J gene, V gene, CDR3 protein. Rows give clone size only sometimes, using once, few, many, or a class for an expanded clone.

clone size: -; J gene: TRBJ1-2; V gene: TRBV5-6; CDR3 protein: CASSTWLGLTANYGYTF
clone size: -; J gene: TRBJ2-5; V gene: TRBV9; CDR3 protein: CASSARLAGSETQYF
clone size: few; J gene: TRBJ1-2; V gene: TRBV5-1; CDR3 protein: CASSLNTGATYGYTF
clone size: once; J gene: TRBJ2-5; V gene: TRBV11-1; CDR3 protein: CASSLTASSQETQYF
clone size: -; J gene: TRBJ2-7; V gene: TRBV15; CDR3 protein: CATSREGRGRYSYEQYF
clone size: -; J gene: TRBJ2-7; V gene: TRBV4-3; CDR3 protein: CASSQARTSFFHEQYF
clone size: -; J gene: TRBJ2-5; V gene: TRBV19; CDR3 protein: CASSISTGTAETQYF
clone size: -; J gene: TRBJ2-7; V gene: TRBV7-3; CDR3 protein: CASSVGQVHQGEQYF
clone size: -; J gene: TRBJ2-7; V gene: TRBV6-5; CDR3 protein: CASSYQGQVGYEQYF
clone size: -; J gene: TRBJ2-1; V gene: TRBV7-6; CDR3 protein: CASSSQQVGLAGATSYNEQFF
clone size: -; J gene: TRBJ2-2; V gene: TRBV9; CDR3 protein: CASSVGLAGAGELFF
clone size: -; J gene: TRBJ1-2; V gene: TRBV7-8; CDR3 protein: CASSSPGQGYGYTF
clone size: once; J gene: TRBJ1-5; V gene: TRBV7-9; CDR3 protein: CASSSRAEQPQHF
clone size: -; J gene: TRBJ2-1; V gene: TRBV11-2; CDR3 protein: CASSYFGTGGIYEQFF
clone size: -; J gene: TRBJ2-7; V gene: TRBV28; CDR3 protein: CASTWVPSNEQYF
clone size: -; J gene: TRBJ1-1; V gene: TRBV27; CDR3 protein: CASSLQGFNTEAFF
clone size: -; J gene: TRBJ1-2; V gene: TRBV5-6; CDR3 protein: CASRTGAWGYGYTF
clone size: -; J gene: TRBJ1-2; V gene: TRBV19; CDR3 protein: CASSSPGTGGGYTF
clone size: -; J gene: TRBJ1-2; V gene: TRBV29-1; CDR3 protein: CSVDIGRGDYGYTF
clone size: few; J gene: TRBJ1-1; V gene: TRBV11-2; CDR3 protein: CASSPSGQGRTEAFF
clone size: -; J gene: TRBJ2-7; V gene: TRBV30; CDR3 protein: CAWSVRTRGDEQYF
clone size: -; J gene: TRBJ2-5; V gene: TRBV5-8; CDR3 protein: CASSLGTSGGVRETQYF
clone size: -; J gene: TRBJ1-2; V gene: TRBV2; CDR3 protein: CASSVRQGTYGYTF
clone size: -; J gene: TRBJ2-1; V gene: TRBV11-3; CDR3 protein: CASGRSSYNEQFF
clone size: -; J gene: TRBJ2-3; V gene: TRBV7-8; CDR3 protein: CASSLSGLASTDTQYF
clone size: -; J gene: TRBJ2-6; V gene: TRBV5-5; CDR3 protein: CASSFDSSGANVLTF
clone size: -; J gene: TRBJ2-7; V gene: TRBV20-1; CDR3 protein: CSAGSYEQYF
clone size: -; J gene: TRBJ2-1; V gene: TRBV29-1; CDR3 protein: CSVEVGLAGNEQFF
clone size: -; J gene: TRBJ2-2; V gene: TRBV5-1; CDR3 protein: CASSLGLAGGIGELFF
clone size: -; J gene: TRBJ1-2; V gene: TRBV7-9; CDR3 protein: CASSDTGTGTYGYTF
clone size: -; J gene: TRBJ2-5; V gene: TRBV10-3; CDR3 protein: CAISASGSRETQYF
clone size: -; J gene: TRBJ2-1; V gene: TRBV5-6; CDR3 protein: CASSLARSEQFF